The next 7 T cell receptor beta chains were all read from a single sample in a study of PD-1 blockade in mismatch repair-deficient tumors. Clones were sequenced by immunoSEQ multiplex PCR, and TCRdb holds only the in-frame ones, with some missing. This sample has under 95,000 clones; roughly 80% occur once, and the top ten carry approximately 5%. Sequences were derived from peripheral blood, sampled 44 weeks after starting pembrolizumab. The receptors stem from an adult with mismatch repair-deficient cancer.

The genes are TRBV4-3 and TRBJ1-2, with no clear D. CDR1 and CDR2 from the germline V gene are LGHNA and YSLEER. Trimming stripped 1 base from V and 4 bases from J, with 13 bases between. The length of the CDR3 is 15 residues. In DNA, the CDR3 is TGCGCCAGCAGCCAAGGTACTATTCCCTCCTATGGCTACACCTTC. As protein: CASSQGTIPSYGYTF.

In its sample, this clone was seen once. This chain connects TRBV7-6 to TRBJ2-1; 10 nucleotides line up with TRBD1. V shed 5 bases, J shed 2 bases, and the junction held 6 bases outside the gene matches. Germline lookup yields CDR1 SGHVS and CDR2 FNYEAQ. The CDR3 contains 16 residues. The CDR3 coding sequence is TGTGCCAGCAGCCGTGGGACAGGGGACACCTACAATGAGCAGTTCTTC. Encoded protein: CASSRGTGDTYNEQFF.

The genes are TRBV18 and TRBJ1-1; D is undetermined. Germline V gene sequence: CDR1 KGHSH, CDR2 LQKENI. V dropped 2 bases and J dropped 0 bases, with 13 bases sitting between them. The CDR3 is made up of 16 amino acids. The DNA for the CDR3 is TGTGCCAGCTCACCATTCGACGCACAGTTGAACACTGAAGCTTTCTTT. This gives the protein CASSPFDAQLNTEAFF.

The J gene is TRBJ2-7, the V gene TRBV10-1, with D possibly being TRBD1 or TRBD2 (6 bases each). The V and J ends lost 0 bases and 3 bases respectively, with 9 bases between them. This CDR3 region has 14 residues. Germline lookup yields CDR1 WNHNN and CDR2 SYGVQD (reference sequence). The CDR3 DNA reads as TGCGCCAGCAGTGAGTCAGGGGGGATCTACGAGCAGTACTTC. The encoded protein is CASSESGGIYEQYF.

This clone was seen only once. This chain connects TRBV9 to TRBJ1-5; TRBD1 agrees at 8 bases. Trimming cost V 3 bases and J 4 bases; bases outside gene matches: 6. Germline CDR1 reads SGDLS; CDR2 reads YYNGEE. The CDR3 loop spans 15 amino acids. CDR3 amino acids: CASSESGGGNQPQHF. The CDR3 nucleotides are TGTGCCAGCAGCGAGTCAGGGGGCGGTAATCAGCCCCAGCATTTT. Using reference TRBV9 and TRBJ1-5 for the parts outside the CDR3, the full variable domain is DSGVTQTPKHLITATGQRVTLRCSPRSGDLSVYWYQQSLDQGLQFLIQYYNGEERAKGNILERFSAQQFPDLHSELNLSSLELGDSALYFCASSESGGGNQPQHFGDGTRLSIL.

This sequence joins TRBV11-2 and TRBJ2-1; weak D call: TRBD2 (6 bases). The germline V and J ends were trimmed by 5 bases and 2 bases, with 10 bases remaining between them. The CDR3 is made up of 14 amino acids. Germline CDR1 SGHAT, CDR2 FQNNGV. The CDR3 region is CASSPLATYNEQFF. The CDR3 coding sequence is TGTGCCAGCAGCCCCCTAGCGACCTACAATGAGCAGTTCTTC.

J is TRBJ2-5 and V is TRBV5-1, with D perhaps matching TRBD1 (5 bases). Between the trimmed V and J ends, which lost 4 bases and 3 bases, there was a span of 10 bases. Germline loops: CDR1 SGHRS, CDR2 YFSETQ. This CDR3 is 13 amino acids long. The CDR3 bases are TGCGCCAGCAGCCCTTTGACAGAAGAGACCCAGTACTTC. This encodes CASSPLTEETQYF.